This TCR beta chain was captured in a study of shared clonotypes between healthy human individuals. Study overall: Each donor's CD8 memory used one plate, CD8 naive two, each CD4 subset three. Study results and caveats: The sharing of about 5% of naive CD4 clonotypes was seen across a handful of donors. Generation probabilities were higher for clonotypes shared across all four sorted-subset donors than for unshared ones.

V dropped 6 bases and J dropped 0; count of bases not matched to a gene: 13. CDR3 length: 18 amino acids. Germline V gene sequence: CDR1 MDHEN, CDR2 SYDVKM. Libraries were prepared by immunoSEQ multiplex PCR; TCRdb keeps only in-frame clonotypes and omits some of them. Among about 1.1 million clones listed, approximately 78% were seen once. Notes on this clone: Its specificity is unknown.

The sequence was collected from a man aged 18 to 35 in good health. Some clones in this sample may be carry-over from other donors' samples. The specimen sequenced was memory CD4+ T cells from PBMCs. Subset: CD45RA-negative fraction. The chain has TRBV28 and TRBJ2-3, with 9 bases matching TRBD2. CDR3 sequence: CASSLVGREGRSTDTQYF. CDR3 DNA: TGTGCCAGCAGCCTAGTTGGGCGGGAGGGCCGAAGCACAGATACGCAGTATTTT.